The source of this T cell receptor beta chain is a study of shared clonotypes between healthy human individuals. The naive CD8 subset, CD45RO-negative cells positively selected for CCR7, excluded terminally differentiated effector memory CD45RA+ cells. Trimming cost V 1 base and J 3 bases, with 12 bases left between them. The CDR3 covers 15 residues. The germline gives CDR1 GTSNPN, CDR2 SVGIG (reference sequence). Using immunoSEQ multiplex PCR, the repertoire was profiled, and TCRdb retains in-frame clones only, with some absent. Of some 2.1 million clones detected, 85% to 95% appear once; the ten largest clones hold about 1.7%.

The source material was naive CD8+ T cells from PBMCs. The chain uses TRBV30 and TRBJ1-4; the D gene is possibly TRBD1 (5 bases). The source is a man younger than 35 in good health. Some clones in this sample may be carry-over from other donors' samples. The CDR3 protein is CAWSADSFPNEKLFF. For the CDR3, the DNA is TGTGCCTGGAGTGCCGACAGTTTTCCTAATGAAAAACTGTTTTTT.